This TCR beta chain appears in the sequencing data of a study of OX40 agonist ivuxolimab in advanced cancers. Study-level background: Treatment of patients was with ivuxolimab, an agonistic anti-OX40 (CD134) antibody. The dose-escalation cohort was just under 85% male, with a mean age of around 60 years, ranging about 23 to 90. Patients received intravenous ivuxolimab every 2 weeks at 0.01 to 10 mg/kg.

Patients who had autoimmune disease history or got systemic immunosuppression were left out. Germline lookup yields CDR1 LNHDA and CDR2 SQIVND (reference sequence). The ends lost 4 bases at V and 9 bases at J; junction bases unmatched: 9. CDR3 size: 14 residues. The protocol was immunoSEQ multiplex PCR, while the TCRdb copy is restricted to in-frame clones and leaves out a portion. This sample has about 89,000 clones, with roughly 84% found just once. This clone was found a few times. Sample: CD4+ or CD8+ T cells sorted from blood, taken in a trial of the OX40 agonist ivuxolimab. The genes are TRBV19 and TRBJ2-4, with TRBD2 matching 7 bases. The clonotype comes from an adult with an advanced solid tumor such as melanoma, head and neck, liver or kidney cancer. CDR3 residues: CASSKGGDFSIQYF. The DNA for the CDR3 is TGTGCCAGTAGTAAGGGAGGGGATTTTAGCATTCAGTACTTC.